This T cell receptor beta chain originates from a study of blood T cell repertoires in COVID-19. The wider study: Acute-phase and convalescent COVID-19 samples originated in the United States, Italy and Spain.

Per the study methods: Estimation of nucleated cell counts relied on the amplification of reference gene primers. Some clones are missing from TCRdb's copy, which holds only in-frame ones; the method was immunoSEQ multiplex PCR. V, J and clone size are those of that table, while D and trimming were read from the DNA. The sample records fewer than 130,000 clones, approximately 69% being singletons. The CDR3 sequence is 15 residues long. Germline CDR1 reads LGHDT; CDR2 reads YNNKEL (reference sequence). V was trimmed by 4 bases and J by 4 bases, leaving 13 bases between them. In this sample, this clone turned up a few times.

This sequence joins TRBV3-1 (or the pseudogene TRBV3-2) and TRBJ2-2, with a tentative D call TRBD2 (6 bases). The TCR sequence derives from an elderly man with acute or convalescent COVID-19. The sample consisted of peripheral blood. In DNA form, the CDR3 reads TGTGCCAGCAGCCTGGGAGGAAGGTTCACCGGGGAGCTGTTTTTT. As protein: CASSLGGRFTGELFF.